The TCR beta chain described here comes from a study of T-cell memory formation after mild COVID-19. Notes on the study in general: Researchers found some responding clones in pre-infection memory, a sign that cross-reactive memory joined. Clones shrinking from day 15 to 85 showed even CD4/CD8 mixes; later expanders tilted CD4+.

About this clonotype itself: Its specificity is not known.

TCRdb passed the 5' RACE reads through MiXCR, listing each CDR3 protein once. The sample records around 320,000 distinct CDR3 sequences, 25% to 30% being singletons. The CDR3 has 14 residues. Germline V gene lookup returns CDR1 MNHEY and CDR2 SVGEGT. Losses at the gene ends were 4 bases for V and 7 bases for J; bases not matched to a gene: 4. Sequencing was carried out using PBMCs or a T cell subset sorted from them (not recorded which). The sequence derives from an adult woman who had mild COVID-19 (a few samples of this study predate the infection). Cell type and time point are not known. The chain couples TRBV6-2 or TRBV6-3 to TRBJ2-1, with TRBD2 matching over 10 bases. For the CDR3, the DNA is TGTGCCAGCAGTTTGCGGACTAGCGGTAATGAGCAGTTCTTC. Amino acids: CASSLRTSGNEQFF.